Given below is one T cell receptor beta chain in context. The germline V gene encodes CDR1 DFQATT and CDR2 SNEGSKA (reference sequence). V was clipped by 6 bases and J by 2 bases; unmatched bases: 6. This CDR3 contains 14 residues. TCRdb processed the RT-PCR reads anew with MiXCR; each CDR3 protein has one entry. The repertoire holds fewer than 800,000 distinct CDR3 sequences, with 14% as singletons. This rearrangement joins TRBV20-1 to TRBJ1-5; 8 bases fit TRBD1. The source material was memory CD4+ T cells from blood. The sequence was collected from a female donor in good health, serving as a healthy control. CDR3 DNA: TGCAGTGCCACCACAGGGGGAGGCAATCAGCCCCAGCATTTT. This translates into CSATTGGGNQPQHF.